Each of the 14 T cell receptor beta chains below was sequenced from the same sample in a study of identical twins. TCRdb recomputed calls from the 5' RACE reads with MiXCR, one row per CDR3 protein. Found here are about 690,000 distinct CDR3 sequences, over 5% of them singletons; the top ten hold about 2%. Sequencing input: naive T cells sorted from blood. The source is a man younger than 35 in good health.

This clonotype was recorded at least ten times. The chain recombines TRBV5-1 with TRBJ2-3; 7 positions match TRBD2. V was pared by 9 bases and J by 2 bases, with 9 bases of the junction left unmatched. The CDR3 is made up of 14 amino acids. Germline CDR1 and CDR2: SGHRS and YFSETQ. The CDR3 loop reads CATRRLADTDTQYF. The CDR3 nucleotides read TGCGCCACCCGGCGGCTAGCGGACACAGATACGCAGTATTTT.

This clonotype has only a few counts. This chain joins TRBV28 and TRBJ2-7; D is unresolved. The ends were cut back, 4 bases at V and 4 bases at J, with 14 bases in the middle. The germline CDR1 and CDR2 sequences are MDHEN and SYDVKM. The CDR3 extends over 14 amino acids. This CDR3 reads CASSSSLLKYEQYF. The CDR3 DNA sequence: TGTGCCAGCAGTTCCTCGCTACTTAAGTACGAGCAGTACTTC.

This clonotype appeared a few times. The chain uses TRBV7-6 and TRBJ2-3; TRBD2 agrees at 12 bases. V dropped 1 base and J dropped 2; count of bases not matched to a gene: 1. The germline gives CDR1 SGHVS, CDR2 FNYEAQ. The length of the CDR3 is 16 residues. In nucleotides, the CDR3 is TGTGCCAGCAGCTTAGGGACTAGCGGGACCACAGATACGCAGTATTTT. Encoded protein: CASSLGTSGTTDTQYF. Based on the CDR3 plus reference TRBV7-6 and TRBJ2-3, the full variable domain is GAGVSQSPRYKVTKRGQDVALRCDPISGHVSLYWYRQALGQGPEFLTYFNYEAQQDKSGLPNDRFSAERPEGSISTLTIQRTEQRDSAMYRCASSLGTSGTTDTQYFGPGTRLTVL.

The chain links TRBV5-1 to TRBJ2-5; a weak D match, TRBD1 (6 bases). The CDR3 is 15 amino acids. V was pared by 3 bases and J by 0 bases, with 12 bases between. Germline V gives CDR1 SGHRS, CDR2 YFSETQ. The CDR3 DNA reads TGCGCCAGCAGCTCTCTGGGACACTACCAAGAGACCCAGTACTTC. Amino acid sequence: CASSSLGHYQETQYF. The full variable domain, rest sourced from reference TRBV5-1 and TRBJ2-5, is KAGVTQTPRYLIKTRGQQVTLSCSPISGHRSVSWYQQTPGQGLQFLFEYFSETQRNKGNFPGRFSGRQFSNSRSEMNVSTLELGDSALYLCASSSLGHYQETQYFGPGTRLLVL.

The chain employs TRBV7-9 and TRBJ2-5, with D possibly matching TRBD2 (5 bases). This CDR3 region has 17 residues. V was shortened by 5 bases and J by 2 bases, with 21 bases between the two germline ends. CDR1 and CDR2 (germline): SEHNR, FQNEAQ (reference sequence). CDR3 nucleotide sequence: TGTGCCAGCAGCCCCGAGCGGCGATTGGGTCTACAAGAGACCCAGTACTTC. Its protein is CASSPERRLGLQETQYF.

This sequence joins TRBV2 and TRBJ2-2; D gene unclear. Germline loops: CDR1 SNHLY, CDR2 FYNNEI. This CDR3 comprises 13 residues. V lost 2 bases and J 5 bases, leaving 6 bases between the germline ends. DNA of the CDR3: TGTGCCAGCAGTGAATATCCGACCGGGGAGCTGTTTTTT. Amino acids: CASSEYPTGELFF.

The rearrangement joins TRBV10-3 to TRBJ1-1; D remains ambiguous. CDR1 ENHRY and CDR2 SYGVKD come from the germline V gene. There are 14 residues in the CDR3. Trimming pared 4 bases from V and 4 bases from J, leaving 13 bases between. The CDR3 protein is CAISALGASTEAFF. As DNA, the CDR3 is TGTGCCATCAGTGCTTTAGGAGCCTCCACTGAAGCTTTCTTT.

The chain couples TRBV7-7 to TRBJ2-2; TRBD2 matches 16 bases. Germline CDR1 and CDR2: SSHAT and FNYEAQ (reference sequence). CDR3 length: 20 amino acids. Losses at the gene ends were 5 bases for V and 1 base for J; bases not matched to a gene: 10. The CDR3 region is CASSLIPGLAGGVNTGELFF. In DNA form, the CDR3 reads TGTGCCAGCAGCCTAATACCGGGACTAGCGGGAGGGGTGAACACCGGGGAGCTGTTTTTT.

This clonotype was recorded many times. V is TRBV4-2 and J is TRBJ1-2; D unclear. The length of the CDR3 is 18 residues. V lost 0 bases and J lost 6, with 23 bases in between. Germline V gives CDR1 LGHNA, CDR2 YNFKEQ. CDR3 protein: CASSQEMELGPFLHGYTF. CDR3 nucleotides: TGTGCCAGCAGCCAAGAGATGGAGTTAGGGCCTTTCCTGCATGGCTACACCTTC.

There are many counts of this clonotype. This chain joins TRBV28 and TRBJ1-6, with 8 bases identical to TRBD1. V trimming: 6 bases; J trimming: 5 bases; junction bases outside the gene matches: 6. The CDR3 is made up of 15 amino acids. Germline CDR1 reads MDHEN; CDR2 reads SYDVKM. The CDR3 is CASSPGTGHNSPLHF. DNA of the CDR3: TGTGCCAGCAGCCCCGGGACAGGACATAATTCACCCCTCCACTTT.

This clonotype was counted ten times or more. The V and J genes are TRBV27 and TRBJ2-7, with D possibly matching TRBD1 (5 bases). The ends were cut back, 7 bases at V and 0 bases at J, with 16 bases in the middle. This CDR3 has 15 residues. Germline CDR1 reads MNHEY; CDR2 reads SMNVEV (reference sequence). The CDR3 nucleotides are TGTGCCAGCAAGGACATAAAGACAGCCTCCTACGAGCAGTACTTC. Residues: CASKDIKTASYEQYF.

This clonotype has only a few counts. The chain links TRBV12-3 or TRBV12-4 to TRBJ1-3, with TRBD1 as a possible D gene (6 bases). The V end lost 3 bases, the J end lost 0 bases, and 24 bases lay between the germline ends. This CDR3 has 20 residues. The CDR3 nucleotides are TGTGCCAGCAGTTTTAGACGGGCGTTTAGCGGGGGCCTCTCTGGAAACACCATATATTTT. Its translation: CASSFRRAFSGGLSGNTIYF.

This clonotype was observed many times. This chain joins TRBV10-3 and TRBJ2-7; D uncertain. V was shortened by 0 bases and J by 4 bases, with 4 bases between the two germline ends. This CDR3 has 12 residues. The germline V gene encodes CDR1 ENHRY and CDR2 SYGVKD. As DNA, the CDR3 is TGTGCCATCAGTGAGTCGATGTACGAGCAGTACGTC. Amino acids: CAISESMYEQYV.

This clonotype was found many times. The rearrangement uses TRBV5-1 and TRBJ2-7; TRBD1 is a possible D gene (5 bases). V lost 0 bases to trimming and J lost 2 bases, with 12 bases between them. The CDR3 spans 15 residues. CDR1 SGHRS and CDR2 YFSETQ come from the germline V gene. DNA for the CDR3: TGCGCCAGCAGCTTGGGGGGCGCTAGTACCTACGAGCAGTACGTC. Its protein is CASSLGGASTYEQYV.